This entry lists 25 T cell receptor beta chains sequenced from one sample in a study of early T cells in non-severe SARS-CoV-2 infection. TCRdb re-analysed the 5' RACE reads in MiXCR, keeping a single row per CDR3 protein. The repertoire holds roughly 64,000 distinct CDR3 sequences, with about 11% as singletons. Sequenced material: whole blood, taken at baseline. These receptors all come from an adult who was a healthcare worker with PCR-confirmed SARS-CoV-2 infection or an uninfected control (not recorded which).

Only a few counts were recorded for this clonotype. V and J are TRBV5-1 and TRBJ2-5; TRBD2 aligns across 16 bases. Germline trimming cut 4 bases from V and 5 bases from J; bases unmatched to any gene: 8. In germline, CDR1 is SGHRS, CDR2 YFSETQ. The CDR3 extends over 17 amino acids. CDR3 nucleotides: TGCGCCAGCAGCCCTGGGACTAGCGGGGGGGCTTGGGAGACCCAGTACTTC. Residues: CASSPGTSGGAWETQYF.

The rearrangement joins TRBV7-3 to TRBJ2-1, with D perhaps TRBD2 (5 bases). From germline, CDR1 is SGHTA and CDR2 FQGTGA. Trimming left V 5 bases short and J 2 bases short, with 25 bases between. CDR3 length: 19 residues. The CDR3 sequence: CASSLLSGTPASTYNEQFF. Here the CDR3 DNA reads TGTGCCAGCAGCCTCCTTTCGGGAACCCCAGCGAGTACCTACAATGAGCAGTTCTTC.

In this sample, this clonotype turned up once. The J gene is TRBJ2-7, the V gene TRBV12-3 or TRBV12-4; tentatively, D is TRBD1 (5 bases). The CDR3 loop spans 14 amino acids. The V gene lost 5 bases and the J gene lost 5 bases, with 16 bases spanning the gap. CDR3 sequence: CASSTRKGIHEQYF. Written as DNA, the CDR3 is TGTGCCAGCAGTACCCGGAAGGGGATCCACGAGCAGTACTTC.

This clonotype was detected ten times or more. The V and J genes are TRBV7-8 and TRBJ2-7; a possible D gene is TRBD1 (5 bases). The germline V and J ends were trimmed by 6 bases and 3 bases, with 18 bases remaining between them. Germline CDR1 is SGHVS and CDR2 is FQNEAQ. This CDR3 has 15 amino acids. CDR3 residues: CASRRRTDTIYEQYF. The CDR3 DNA sequence: TGTGCCAGCAGACGACGGACGGACACGATCTACGAGCAGTACTTC.

The chain joins TRBV29-1 to TRBJ1-1; D unclear. V was trimmed by 7 bases and J by 6 bases, leaving 15 bases between them. Germline CDR1 SQVTM, CDR2 ANQGSEA. The CDR3 covers 12 residues. CDR3: CSDMTARAEAFF. The CDR3 DNA follows: TGCAGCGATATGACGGCGAGGGCTGAAGCTTTCTTT.

In this sample, this clonotype turned up a few times. The genes are TRBV7-3 and TRBJ2-1, with 7 bases that match TRBD2. The CDR3 totals 16 residues. Germline V gene data show CDR1 as SGHTA and CDR2 as FQGTGA. After removal of 0 bases from V and 0 bases from J, the junction contained 2 bases not matched to a gene. As DNA, the CDR3 is TGTGCCAGCAGCTTAACGGGGGGGACCTCCTACAATGAGCAGTTCTTC. This encodes CASSLTGGTSYNEQFF.

This clonotype was picked up a small number of times. The V and J genes are TRBV6-5 and TRBJ2-7, with 8 bases that match TRBD2. V dropped 5 bases and J dropped 2; count of bases not matched to a gene: 8. The CDR3 is 15 amino acids. Germline values: CDR1 MNHEY, CDR2 SVGAGI. This CDR3 reads CASSTAGGGTYEQYF. In DNA, the CDR3 is TGTGCCAGCAGTACTGCGGGCGGGGGGACCTACGAGCAGTACTTC.

This chain uses TRBV3-1 with TRBJ1-2; 11 bases match TRBD1. Losses at the gene ends were 4 bases for V and 3 bases for J; bases not matched to a gene: 13. The germline CDR1 and CDR2 sequences are LGHDT and YNNKEL (reference sequence). The CDR3 is 18 amino acids. The CDR3 is CASSPRDRGKGAYYGYTF. The DNA of the CDR3 is TGTGCCAGCAGCCCCCGGGACAGGGGGAAGGGCGCTTACTATGGCTACACCTTC.

The J gene is TRBJ1-1, the V gene TRBV18, with D unclear. The CDR3 has 15 amino acids. Trimming removed 6 bases at V and 2 bases at J, with 16 bases between. Germline-derived CDR1 and CDR2 are KGHSH and LQKENI. CDR3 sequence: CASSPPRNPNTEAFF. CDR3 coding DNA: TGTGCCAGCTCGCCCCCGAGAAACCCAAACACTGAAGCTTTCTTT.

This clonotype was seen only a few times. The V gene is TRBV2, the J gene TRBJ2-4; D possibly corresponds to TRBD1 (5 bases). The CDR3 is 15 residues long. V gave up 4 bases and J gave up 0 bases, with 10 bases separating them. Looked up from germline, CDR1 is SNHLY and CDR2 is FYNNEI. This CDR3 is CASSVQGIAKNIQYF. In nucleotides, the CDR3 is TGTGCCAGCAGTGTGCAGGGCATAGCCAAAAACATTCAGTACTTC.

This clonotype was counted at least ten times. This rearrangement joins TRBV11-2 to TRBJ1-1; no firm D call. This CDR3 spans 12 amino acids. Germline CDR1 reads SGHAT; CDR2 reads FQNNGV. V lost 6 bases to trimming and J lost 1 base, with 6 bases between them. The CDR3 coding sequence is TGTGCCAGCAGGAGACAGAACACTGAAGCTTTCTTT. Protein: CASRRQNTEAFF.

In this sample, this clonotype turned up a few times. This rearrangement joins TRBV6-2 or TRBV6-3 to TRBJ2-7, with 11 bases lining up with TRBD1. The CDR3 length is 15 residues. Germline CDR1 is MNHEY and CDR2 is SVGEGT. Unmatched junction bases numbered 0, after V lost 2 bases and J lost 0 bases. CDR3 DNA sequence: TGTGCCAGCAGTTACGGGACAGGGGGCTCCTACGAGCAGTACTTC. This sequence encodes CASSYGTGGSYEQYF.

Here the CDR3 reads CASTGVQETQYF. The CDR3 DNA is TGTGCCAGCACAGGCGTACAAGAGACCCAGTACTTC. This chain uses TRBV6-2 or TRBV6-3 with TRBJ2-5; D unresolved. The CDR3 contains 12 residues. V lost 7 bases and J lost 2, with 8 bases in between. CDR1 and CDR2 from the germline V gene are MNHEY and SVGEGT.

The table lists this clonotype with a few counts. The rearrangement joins TRBV6-6 to TRBJ2-1; D remains unclear. The CDR3 is made up of 11 amino acids. Trimming removed 6 bases from V and 8 bases from J, with 8 bases in between. Germline V gives CDR1 MNHNY, CDR2 SVGAGI (reference sequence). CDR3 coding DNA: TGTGCCAGCAGCCCGGGCCATGAGCAGTTCTTC. Amino acids: CASSPGHEQFF.

This clonotype appeared a few times. This chain joins TRBV6-5 and TRBJ1-4; D is perhaps TRBD1 (5 bases). The germline CDR1 and CDR2 sequences are MNHEY and SVGAGI. The CDR3 extends over 15 amino acids. V lost 0 bases to trimming and J lost 10 bases, with 15 bases between them. The CDR3 is CASSYSTGQKGKLFF. The DNA of the CDR3 is TGTGCCAGCAGTTACTCCACAGGCCAGAAGGGAAAACTGTTTTTT.

The table lists this clonotype with a few counts. This chain uses TRBV29-1 with TRBJ2-3; 8 bases agree with TRBD1. Germline values: CDR1 SQVTM, CDR2 ANQGSEA. With V trimmed by 8 bases and J by 5 bases, 3 bases remained unmatched. The CDR3 is made up of 11 amino acids. CDR3 loop: CSPGQGDTQYF. CDR3 DNA sequence: TGCAGCCCCGGACAGGGAGATACGCAGTATTTT.

V and J are TRBV2 and TRBJ2-7; D is unresolved. The V end lost 6 bases, the J end lost 1 base, and 7 bases lay between the germline ends. The CDR3 runs 12 residues. Germline V gene lookup returns CDR1 SNHLY and CDR2 FYNNEI. The CDR3: CASRGLSYEQYF. CDR3 DNA: TGTGCCAGCAGAGGGCTGTCCTACGAGCAGTACTTC.

V gene TRBV7-9 combines with J gene TRBJ2-2; the D is unclear. Germline values: CDR1 SEHNR, CDR2 FQNEAQ (reference sequence). The V and J ends lost 6 bases and 6 bases respectively, with 8 bases between them. CDR3 length: 12 amino acids. The CDR3 nucleotides are TGTGCCAGCAGAGATGATCCCGGGGAGCTGTTTTTT. Translation: CASRDDPGELFF.

The chain joins TRBV7-2 to TRBJ1-2; TRBD1 might be the D (5 bases). Germline CDR1 SGHTA, CDR2 FQGNSA. V lost 1 base to trimming and J lost 1 base, with 10 bases between them. The CDR3 covers 15 residues. The CDR3 loop is CASSLVGDDNYGYTF. DNA for the CDR3: TGTGCCAGCAGCTTAGTGGGGGACGATAACTATGGCTACACCTTC.

The V call is TRBV12-3 or TRBV12-4, the J call TRBJ1-1; D uncertain. This CDR3 region has 12 residues. V lost 3 bases and J 5 bases, leaving 7 bases between the germline ends. The CDR3 protein is CASSFRRTEAFF. CDR3 bases: TGTGCCAGCAGTTTCCGGAGAACTGAAGCTTTCTTT.

The V call is TRBV7-8, the J call TRBJ2-3, with 12 positions matching TRBD2. Germline V gives CDR1 SGHVS, CDR2 FQNEAQ. The CDR3 spans 16 residues. Trimming at V came to 4 bases and at J to 3 bases, leaving 5 bases not matched to a gene. In DNA, the CDR3 is TGTGCCAGCAGCTGGGGGACTAGCGGGCATACAGATACGCAGTATTTT. This sequence encodes CASSWGTSGHTDTQYF.

This clonotype was picked up a small number of times. The V gene is TRBV6-2 or TRBV6-3, the J gene TRBJ2-1, with TRBD1 as a possible D gene (6 bases). Germline lookup yields CDR1 MNHEY and CDR2 SVGEGT. V lost 6 bases and J 1 base, leaving 13 bases between the germline ends. The CDR3 totals 15 residues. The CDR3, as DNA: TGTGCCAGCAGCCTGAGGGGGTTGTCCTACAATGAGCAGTTCTTC. Translation gives CASSLRGLSYNEQFF.

The rearrangement joins TRBV12-3 or TRBV12-4 to TRBJ2-2; 8 bases map to TRBD1. This CDR3 spans 12 amino acids. Losses at the gene ends were 8 bases for V and 7 bases for J; bases not matched to a gene: 3. The CDR3, as DNA: TGTGCCAGCGGCGGGACAGGCGGGGAGCTGTTTTTT. It yields the protein CASGGTGGELFF.

This clonotype occurred a few times. The rearrangement links TRBV7-9 to TRBJ2-1; no clear D gene. Trimming pared 1 base from V and 1 base from J, leaving 5 bases between. Germline CDR1 is SEHNR and CDR2 is FQNEAQ (reference sequence). This CDR3 is 14 amino acids long. CDR3 protein: CASSLGLSYNEQFF. CDR3 DNA sequence: TGTGCCAGCAGCTTAGGTCTTTCCTACAATGAGCAGTTCTTC.

The rearrangement links TRBV11-2 to TRBJ2-1; D not resolved. CDR1 and CDR2 (germline): SGHAT, FQNNGV. This CDR3 has 14 amino acids. Trimming pared 3 bases from V and 3 bases from J, leaving 9 bases between. The CDR3 here is CASSFLNGYNEQFF. DNA for the CDR3: TGTGCCAGCAGCTTTCTGAACGGCTACAATGAGCAGTTCTTC.